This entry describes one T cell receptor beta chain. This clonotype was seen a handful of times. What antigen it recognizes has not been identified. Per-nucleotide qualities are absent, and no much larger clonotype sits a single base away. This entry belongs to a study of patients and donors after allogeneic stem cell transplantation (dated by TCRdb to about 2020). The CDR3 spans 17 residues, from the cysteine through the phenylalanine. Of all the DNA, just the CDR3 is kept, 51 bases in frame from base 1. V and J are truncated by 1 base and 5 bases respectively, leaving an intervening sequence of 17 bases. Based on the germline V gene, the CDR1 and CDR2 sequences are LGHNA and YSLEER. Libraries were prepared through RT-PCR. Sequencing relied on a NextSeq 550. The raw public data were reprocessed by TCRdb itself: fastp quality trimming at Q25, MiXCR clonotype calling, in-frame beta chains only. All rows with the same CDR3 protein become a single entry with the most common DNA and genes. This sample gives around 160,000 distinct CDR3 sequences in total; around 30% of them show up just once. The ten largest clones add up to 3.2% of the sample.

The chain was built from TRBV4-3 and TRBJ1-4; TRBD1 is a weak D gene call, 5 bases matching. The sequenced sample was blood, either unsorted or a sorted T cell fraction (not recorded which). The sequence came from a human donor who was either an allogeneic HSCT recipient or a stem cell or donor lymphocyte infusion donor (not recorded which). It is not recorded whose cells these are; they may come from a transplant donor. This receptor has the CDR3 CASSQGGSPARNEKLFF. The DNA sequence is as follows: TGCGCCAGCAGCCAAGGGGGGAGTCCGGCCCGAAATGAAAAACTGTTTTTT.